This T cell receptor (beta chain) emerged from a study of blood T cell repertoires in COVID-19. About the research overall: In each case, the material was cDNA or gDNA derived from T cells, B-cell-depleted T cells, or PBMCs.

Trimming left V 0 bases short and J 6 bases short, with 14 bases between. Germline V gives CDR1 LGHNA, CDR2 YSLEER. The CDR3 covers 15 residues. Methods used by the authors: How many nucleated cells were present was estimated from reference gene primer amplification. Here immunoSEQ multiplex PCR was the method, and the copy in TCRdb shows in-frame clones only, minus some. The V and J calls and clone size were taken over from that table, and D and trimming were inferred from the DNA. This sample has 100,000 or so clones, with about 90% found just once. The chain uses TRBV4-3 and TRBJ1-1; tentatively, D is TRBD1 (6 bases). The sequenced sample consisted of peripheral blood. The source of this sequence is a man in his forties or fifties with active COVID-19. CDR3 protein: CASSQEWGGNAEAFF. The CDR3 DNA is TGCGCCAGCAGCCAAGAGTGGGGGGGCAATGCTGAAGCTTTCTTT.